The 30 T cell receptor beta chains below all came from one sample that was sequenced in a study of cytomegalovirus exposure and HLA in healthy donors. Primers for the PCR totalled 60 Vbeta and 13 Jbeta. Profiled with immunoSEQ multiplex PCR; TCRdb holds only in-frame clones, not every one. The sample comprises 150,000 or so clones, roughly 90% of which are singletons, and approximately 2% rests with the top ten. The specimen sequenced was PBMCs. These receptors were collected from a woman aged 18-29 years in good health and CMV-seronegative.

This sequence joins TRBV5-6 and TRBJ2-5; TRBD1 aligns across 9 bases. CDR1 and CDR2 (germline): SGHDT, YYEEEE. V was clipped by 4 bases and J by 2 bases; unmatched bases: 6. The CDR3 covers 15 residues. CDR3: CASSQDRGLQETQYF. CDR3 nucleotides: TGTGCCAGCAGCCAGGACAGGGGCTTACAAGAGACCCAGTACTTC. Based on the CDR3 plus reference TRBV5-6 and TRBJ2-5, the full variable domain is DAGVTQSPTHLIKTRGQQVTLRCSPKSGHDTVSWYQQALGQGPQFIFQYYEEEERQRGNFPDRFSGHQFPNYSSELNVNALLLGDSALYLCASSQDRGLQETQYFGPGTRLLVL.

The rearrangement joins TRBV9 to TRBJ2-7; 10 positions match TRBD2. Per germline, CDR1 SGDLS and CDR2 YYNGEE. This CDR3 comprises 17 residues. J was trimmed by 2 bases and V by 4 bases; bases with no gene match: 12. CDR3 bases: TGTGCCAGCAGCTCCCGCGGTGGTAGCGGGGGGACCTACGAGCAGTACTTC. Translation gives CASSSRGGSGGTYEQYF.

The V and J genes are TRBV2 and TRBJ1-5, with no clear D. CDR1 SNHLY and CDR2 FYNNEI come from the germline V gene. V dropped 6 bases and J dropped 5 bases, with 17 bases sitting between them. The CDR3 totals 15 residues. The CDR3 is CASSGRVSEHQPQHF. In DNA form, the CDR3 reads TGTGCCAGCAGCGGACGTGTTAGCGAGCATCAGCCCCAGCATTTT.

The rearrangement joins TRBV6-1 to TRBJ1-2; 8 bases fit TRBD1. This CDR3 spans 14 amino acids. The germline gives CDR1 MNHNS, CDR2 SASEGT. Trimming removed 7 bases from V and 2 bases from J; junction bases left unmatched: 6. The CDR3 DNA sequence: TGTGCCAGCAAGGACAGGGAAGGGAACTATGGCTACACCTTC. As protein: CASKDREGNYGYTF.

A few counts support this clone. This chain connects TRBV6-5 to TRBJ2-7; 7 bases line up with TRBD1. The CDR3 spans 16 residues. The germline V gene encodes CDR1 MNHEY and CDR2 SVGAGI. V lost 0 bases to trimming and J lost 1 base; unmatched junction nucleotides: 6. The CDR3 is CASSYSIGTDSYEQYF. Written as DNA, the CDR3 is TGTGCCAGCAGTTACTCGATAGGGACAGATTCCTACGAGCAGTACTTC.

The chain couples TRBV2 to TRBJ2-7; a weak D match, TRBD2 (6 bases). V was trimmed by 7 bases and J by 5 bases, leaving 15 bases between them. The CDR3 consists of 13 residues. Per the germline V gene, CDR1 is SNHLY and CDR2 is FYNNEI. The CDR3 region is CASTSGVRDEQYF. In nucleotides, the CDR3 is TGTGCCAGCACCTCGGGGGTCCGGGACGAGCAGTACTTC.

The chain joins TRBV27 to TRBJ2-1; 7 nucleotides align to TRBD2. V lost 6 bases, J lost 7 bases, and 18 bases stayed unmatched. Germline CDR1 and CDR2: MNHEY and SMNVEV (reference sequence). CDR3 size: 17 residues. The CDR3 protein is CASREGVGEGPQNEQFF. In DNA, the CDR3 is TGTGCCAGCAGAGAGGGCGTAGGGGAGGGCCCTCAGAATGAGCAGTTCTTC.

The J gene is TRBJ2-5, the V gene TRBV5-1, with TRBD2 matching over 9 bases. CDR3 length equals 15 residues. Trimming cost V 4 bases and J 2 bases; bases outside gene matches: 6. Germline CDR1 and CDR2: SGHRS and YFSETQ. The CDR3 is CASSEIAGAQETQYF. CDR3 bases: TGCGCCAGCAGCGAAATAGCGGGGGCACAAGAGACCCAGTACTTC.

The chain has TRBV6-5 and TRBJ1-4, with TRBD1 identical over 8 bases. V was pared by 2 bases and J by 14 bases, with 13 bases of the junction left unmatched. Germline values: CDR1 MNHEY, CDR2 SVGAGI. The CDR3 is 15 amino acids. CDR3 DNA sequence: TGTGCCAGCAGTTACAGCGACAGGGGCGGGTTGGGGCTGTTTTTT. This gives the protein CASSYSDRGGLGLFF.

CDR3 DNA: TGCGCCAGCAGCTTGGCGGGGGGGCTCAGCACAGATACGCAGTATTTT. It yields the protein CASSLAGGLSTDTQYF. V is TRBV5-1 and J is TRBJ2-3, with TRBD2 identical over 8 bases. V trimming: 0 bases; J trimming: 0 bases; junction bases outside the gene matches: 3. This CDR3 region has 16 residues. Germline V lookup: CDR1 SGHRS, CDR2 YFSETQ.

V is TRBV7-8 and J is TRBJ2-1, with 13 bases lining up with TRBD2. CDR3 length: 17 residues. With 2 bases clipped from V and 8 bases from J, the junction kept 9 bases outside the gene matches. Looked up from germline, CDR1 is SGHVS and CDR2 is FQNEAQ. The CDR3: CASSLIGLAGDTDEQFF. CDR3 DNA sequence: TGTGCCAGCAGCTTAATAGGACTAGCGGGGGATACGGATGAGCAGTTCTTC. The full variable domain, in which reference TRBV7-8 and TRBJ2-1 provide the parts outside the CDR3, is GAGVSQSPRYKVAKRGQDVALRCDPISGHVSLFWYQQALGQGPEFLTYFQNEAQLDKSGLPSDRFFAERPEGSVSTLKIQRTQQEDSAVYLCASSLIGLAGDTDEQFFGPGTRLTVL.

The rearrangement joins TRBV7-9 to TRBJ2-5; D might be TRBD2 (6 bases). Germline V gene sequence: CDR1 SEHNR, CDR2 FQNEAQ (reference sequence). Deletions cut 2 bases from V and 2 bases from J, with 9 bases between. The CDR3 is 14 amino acids. The DNA of the CDR3 is TGTGCCAGCAGCTTAATCGGGAGACAAGAGACCCAGTACTTC. Protein product: CASSLIGRQETQYF.

This chain links TRBV27 with TRBJ2-7, with TRBD2 identical over 11 bases. This CDR3 contains 16 residues. The V gene's germline CDR1 is MNHEY and CDR2 SMNVEV (reference sequence). Trimming cost V 0 bases and J 0 bases; bases outside gene matches: 1. CDR3 protein: CASSLSGLAGSYEQYF. CDR3 sequence (DNA): TGTGCCAGCAGTTTATCCGGACTAGCGGGCTCCTACGAGCAGTACTTC.

V and J are TRBV19 and TRBJ1-5, with D possibly being TRBD1 (5 bases). Trimming left V 5 bases short and J 5 bases short, with 10 bases between. Germline lookup yields CDR1 LNHDA and CDR2 SQIVND (reference sequence). The CDR3 totals 13 residues. The CDR3: CASSAGVYQPQHF. For the CDR3, the DNA is TGTGCCAGTAGTGCGGGGGTATATCAGCCCCAGCATTTT.

The V call is TRBV9, the J call TRBJ2-4, with a possible D match to TRBD2 (6 bases). V dropped 0 bases and J dropped 6 bases, with 13 bases sitting between them. Germline loops: CDR1 SGDLS, CDR2 YYNGEE. This CDR3 comprises 15 residues. CDR3 nucleotides: TGTGCCAGCAGCGTAGTTTCTGGCGGGGCAAACATTCAGTACTTC. Translating gives CASSVVSGGANIQYF.

V and J are TRBV20-1 and TRBJ2-5; D is unresolved. The CDR3 has 10 amino acids. V was pared by 3 bases and J by 5 bases, with 4 bases between. Germline CDR1 and CDR2: DFQATT and SNEGSKA (reference sequence). In nucleotides, the CDR3 is TGCAGTGCTAGTATGGAGACCCAGTACTTC. Residues: CSASMETQYF.

J is TRBJ1-2 and V is TRBV5-1, with D possibly being TRBD1 (5 bases). The CDR3 runs to 15 residues. With 0 bases removed from V and 4 bases from J, the gap between germline ends came to 13 bases. Germline V gene lookup returns CDR1 SGHRS and CDR2 YFSETQ. The CDR3 loop is CASSLGWGVTYGYTF. The CDR3 DNA sequence: TGCGCCAGCAGCTTGGGTTGGGGGGTCACCTATGGCTACACCTTC. The whole variable domain, filled in from reference TRBV5-1 and TRBJ1-2, reads KAGVTQTPRYLIKTRGQQVTLSCSPISGHRSVSWYQQTPGQGLQFLFEYFSETQRNKGNFPGRFSGRQFSNSRSEMNVSTLELGDSALYLCASSLGWGVTYGYTFGSGTRLTVV.

V usage is TRBV30 and J usage is TRBJ1-6; D might be TRBD1 (6 bases). The CDR3 consists of 15 residues. Per the germline V gene, CDR1 is GTSNPN and CDR2 is SVGIG (reference sequence). The ends were cut back, 3 bases at V and 4 bases at J, with 13 bases in the middle. The CDR3 sequence is CAWSVLQGYNSPLHF. For the CDR3, the DNA is TGTGCCTGGAGCGTTCTACAGGGATATAATTCACCCCTCCACTTT.

The chain links TRBV10-3 to TRBJ2-5; 13 bases are a match to TRBD2. V lost 11 bases, J lost 0 bases, and 3 bases stayed unmatched. This CDR3 spans 14 amino acids. Germline CDR1 ENHRY, CDR2 SYGVKD. CDR3 region: CAAGTSGDQETQYF. CDR3 nucleotide sequence: TGTGCCGCCGGGACTAGCGGGGACCAAGAGACCCAGTACTTC.

V and J are TRBV10-2 and TRBJ2-7; TRBD2 might be the D (6 bases). The germline V and J ends were trimmed by 7 bases and 3 bases, with 22 bases remaining between them. The CDR3 has 16 amino acids. The germline gives CDR1 WSHSY, CDR2 SAAADI. This CDR3 is CASTPPGGSLGYEQYF. The DNA for the CDR3 is TGCGCCAGCACCCCCCCCGGGGGATCGTTGGGCTACGAGCAGTACTTC.

The CDR3 region is CASSQQGYGYTF. CDR3 in DNA: TGTGCCAGCAGCCAACAGGGTTATGGCTACACCTTC. The V and J genes are TRBV7-9 and TRBJ1-2, with D tentatively TRBD1 (6 bases). The CDR3 contains 12 residues. The germline V and J ends were trimmed by 5 bases and 5 bases, with 9 bases remaining between them. Germline CDR1 reads SEHNR; CDR2 reads FQNEAQ (reference sequence). Together with reference TRBV7-9 and TRBJ1-2, the CDR3 gives the full variable domain: DTGVSQNPRHKITKRGQNVTFRCDPISEHNRLYWYRQTLGQGPEFLTYFQNEAQLEKSRLLSDRFSAERPKGSFSTLEIQRTEQGDSAMYLCASSQQGYGYTFGSGTRLTVV.

This CDR3 reads CASSRTTGTPEAFF. CDR3 in DNA: TGCGCCAGCAGCCGAACTACAGGGACCCCTGAAGCTTTCTTT. The chain uses TRBV4-1 and TRBJ1-1; tentatively, D is TRBD1 (6 bases). This CDR3 region has 14 residues. The germline gives CDR1 MGHRA, CDR2 YSYEKL. The V and J ends lost 4 bases and 6 bases respectively, with 15 bases between them.

This chain joins TRBV6-5 and TRBJ2-3, with TRBD2 matching over 11 bases. Germline V gene sequence: CDR1 MNHEY, CDR2 SVGAGI. CDR3 length: 16 residues. Losses at the gene ends were 4 bases for V and 2 bases for J; bases not matched to a gene: 5. CDR3 sequence reads: CASSSGLAGYTDTQYF. In nucleotides, the CDR3 is TGTGCCAGCAGTTCCGGACTAGCGGGCTACACAGATACGCAGTATTTT.

The rearrangement uses TRBV29-1 and TRBJ1-1, with D hard to call. Germline CDR1 and CDR2: SQVTM and ANQGSEA. V lost 3 bases, J lost 1 base, and 6 bases lay in between. The CDR3 has 12 residues. The CDR3 coding sequence is TGCAGCGTTGAGACACGGAACACTGAAGCTTTCTTT. It is translated as CSVETRNTEAFF.

CDR3 sequence reads: CASSVRGAGYGYTF. The CDR3, as DNA: TGTGCCAGTAGCGTCCGGGGGGCCGGCTATGGCTACACCTTC. The V and J genes are TRBV19 and TRBJ1-2; TRBD1 might be the D (6 bases). Deletions cut 6 bases from V and 4 bases from J, with 15 bases between. The CDR3 is 14 residues long. Germline CDR1 and CDR2: LNHDA and SQIVND (reference sequence).

The chain uses TRBV28 and TRBJ2-5; D is ambiguous. This CDR3 is 13 amino acids long. V lost 1 base and J 0 bases, leaving 3 bases between the germline ends. From germline, CDR1 is MDHEN and CDR2 SYDVKM. The DNA of the CDR3 is TGTGCCAGCAGTTTATTATACCAAGAGACCCAGTACTTC. Translated: CASSLLYQETQYF.

CDR3 nucleotides: TGTGCCATCAGCTCGAAGGGGGACATAGAGTACGAGCAGTACTTC. This translates into CAISSKGDIEYEQYF. The chain is built from TRBV10-3 and TRBJ2-7, with D perhaps matching TRBD1 (6 bases). The CDR3 length is 15 residues. Trimming removed 6 bases from V and 4 bases from J, with 19 bases in between. Germline CDR1 is ENHRY and CDR2 is SYGVKD.

CDR3 loop: CASSGDRRGYTF. The CDR3 DNA sequence: TGTGCCAGCAGTGGAGACAGACGGGGCTACACCTTC. This chain links TRBV6-5 with TRBJ1-2; D possibly corresponds to TRBD1 (5 bases). The CDR3 contains 12 residues. The V gene lost 5 bases and the J gene lost 8 bases, with 12 bases spanning the gap. Germline CDR1 MNHEY, CDR2 SVGAGI.

This chain joins TRBV28 and TRBJ2-7, with 8 bases lining up with TRBD1. The CDR3 spans 15 residues. V shed 3 bases and J 6 bases; nucleotides not matched to a gene: 10. Germline V gene sequence: CDR1 MDHEN, CDR2 SYDVKM. CDR3 in amino acids: CASSFHRQGIVEQYF. The CDR3 DNA reads as TGTGCCAGCAGTTTCCACCGACAGGGGATAGTCGAGCAGTACTTC.

J is TRBJ2-7 and V is TRBV28; 8 bases are a match to TRBD1. CDR3 length equals 16 residues. CDR1 and CDR2 (germline): MDHEN, SYDVKM. The ends lost 7 bases at V and 9 bases at J; junction bases unmatched: 20. CDR3 protein: CASTPLGDRREDGQYF. CDR3 coding DNA: TGTGCCAGCACTCCTCTGGGGGACAGGAGGGAGGACGGGCAGTACTTC. Full variable domain (rest looked up from reference TRBV28 and TRBJ2-7): DVKVTQSSRYLVKRTGEKVFLECVQDMDHENMFWYRQDPGLGLRLIYFSYDVKMKEKGDIPEGYSVSREKKERFSLILESASTNQTSMYLCASTPLGDRREDGQYFGPGTRLTVT.